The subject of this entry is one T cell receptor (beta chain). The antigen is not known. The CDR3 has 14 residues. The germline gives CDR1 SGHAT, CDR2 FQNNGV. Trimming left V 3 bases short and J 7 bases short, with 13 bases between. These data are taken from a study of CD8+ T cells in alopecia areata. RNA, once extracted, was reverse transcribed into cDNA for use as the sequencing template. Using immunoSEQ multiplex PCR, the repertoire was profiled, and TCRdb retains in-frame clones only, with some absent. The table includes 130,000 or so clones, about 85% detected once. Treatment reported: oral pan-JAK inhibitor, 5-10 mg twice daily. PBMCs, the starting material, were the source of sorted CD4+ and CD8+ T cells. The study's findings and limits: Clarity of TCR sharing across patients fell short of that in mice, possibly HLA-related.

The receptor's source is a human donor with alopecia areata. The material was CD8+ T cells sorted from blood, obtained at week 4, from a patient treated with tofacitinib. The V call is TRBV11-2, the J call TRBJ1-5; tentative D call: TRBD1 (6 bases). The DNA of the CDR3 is TGTGCCAGCAGCTTCGGGGAAGGGGGACAGCCCCAGCATTTT. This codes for CASSFGEGGQPQHF.